This TCR beta chain originates from a study of cytomegalovirus exposure and HLA in healthy donors. General study points: A missense DCLRE1C variant was associated with V- and J-gene trimming of TCR beta chains in a later analysis, and an independent cohort replicated the association.

Trimming removed 6 bases from V and 1 base from J; junction bases left unmatched: 10. Germline CDR1 MDHEN, CDR2 SYDVKM. The CDR3 has 18 amino acids. Both 60 Vbeta primers and 13 Jbeta primers went into the PCR. The repertoire was sequenced with immunoSEQ multiplex PCR; TCRdb's copy has only in-frame clones and lacks some. The repertoire holds some 120,000 clones, with more than 60% as singletons. Points on this clone: The antigen is undetermined.

The origin of this receptor is a woman aged 35 to 49 in good health and CMV-seropositive. Specimen: PBMCs. The chain joins TRBV28 to TRBJ2-3, with 13 bases aligning to TRBD2. CDR3 amino acids: CASRVGTSGARGTDTQYF. For the CDR3, the DNA is TGTGCCAGCAGGGTGGGGACTAGCGGGGCGCGAGGCACAGATACGCAGTATTTT.